The 24 T cell receptor beta chains presented below share a single source sample, sequenced in a study of shared clonotypes between healthy human individuals. Assay used: immunoSEQ multiplex PCR; TCRdb lists only in-frame clones, some missing. Of 470,000 or so clones listed, 81% are singletons. Sequenced material: PBMCs. These receptors all come from a woman between 40 and 50 years old in good health. Some clones in this sample may be carry-over from other donors' samples.

This clone has a single count. The junction differs from germline at one of its ends, possibly a read error. This sequence joins TRBV10-3 and TRBJ2-2, with TRBD1 matching over 7 bases. CDR1 is ENHRY, CDR2 SYGVKD, per germline. CDR3 size: 15 residues. This CDR3 reads CAISPGTADTGELFF. The CDR3 nucleotides are TGTGCCATCAGCCCCGGGACAGCTGACACAGGGGAGCTGTTTTTT.

The chain couples TRBV7-9 to TRBJ2-4; D ambiguous. The CDR3 totals 13 residues. Per the germline V gene, CDR1 is SEHNR and CDR2 is FQNEAQ (reference sequence). Trimming took 8 bases from V and 3 from J, leaving 11 bases between them. CDR3: CASRSTDKNIQYF. CDR3 DNA sequence: TGTGCCAGCCGATCCACGGACAAAAACATTCAGTACTTC.

The V gene is TRBV28, the J gene TRBJ2-7; D tentatively fits TRBD1 or TRBD2 (5 bases each). Trimming removed 8 bases from V and 3 bases from J, with 26 bases in between. The CDR3 contains 17 residues. CDR1 is MDHEN, CDR2 SYDVKM, per germline. CDR3 sequence reads: CASPHAINSDGGYEQYF. As DNA, the CDR3 is TGTGCCAGCCCGCACGCCATCAATTCTGATGGGGGCTACGAGCAGTACTTC.

The rearrangement uses TRBV4-3 and TRBJ2-3, with D possibly TRBD1 on 7 matching bases. The CDR3 totals 15 residues. V lost 0 bases and J 6 bases, leaving 13 bases between the germline ends. Germline CDR1 LGHNA, CDR2 YSLEER. This CDR3 reads CASSQERQGGDTQYF. The DNA for the CDR3 is TGCGCCAGCAGCCAAGAGAGACAGGGAGGTGATACGCAGTATTTT.

A remark on this clone: One base separates it from a far larger clone, so it is likely a read error. V and J are TRBV30 and TRBJ1-2; maybe TRBD1 (5 bases). V gave up 1 base and J gave up 4 bases, with 13 bases separating them. Germline V CDR1 and CDR2: GTSNPN, SVGIG (reference sequence). There are 14 residues in the CDR3. The CDR3 loop reads CAWSDPGQAYGYTF. The DNA for the CDR3 is TGTGCCTGGAGTGACCCGGGGCAGGCCTATGGCTACACCTTC.

The chain combines TRBV6-1 with TRBJ2-6, with D hard to call. Germline V gives CDR1 MNHNS, CDR2 SASEGT. V dropped 2 bases and J dropped 1 base, with 0 bases sitting between them. CDR3 length: 13 amino acids. The CDR3 DNA sequence: TGTGCCAGCAGTGAATCTGGGGCCAACGTCCTGACTTTC. Translation: CASSESGANVLTF.

This clone was observed a single time. This chain connects TRBV2 to TRBJ2-7; no firm D call. Germline assignment: CDR1 SNHLY and CDR2 FYNNEI. Between the trimmed V and J ends, which lost 5 bases and 0 bases, there was a span of 11 bases. The CDR3 has 14 residues. The CDR3 spells CASSNRGSSYEQYF. The DNA of the CDR3 is TGTGCCAGCAGTAACCGCGGCAGCTCCTACGAGCAGTACTTC.

The chain combines TRBV2 with TRBJ2-1; 15 bases are shared with TRBD2. Per germline, CDR1 SNHLY and CDR2 FYNNEI. The CDR3 sequence is 16 residues long. J lost 3 bases, V lost 7 bases, and 4 bases had no gene match. CDR3 coding DNA: TGTGCCAGCACCGGACTAGCGGGAGGGGTCTACAATGAGCAGTTCTTC. Translation: CASTGLAGGVYNEQFF.

V usage is TRBV6-6 and J usage is TRBJ1-2; 9 bases align to TRBD1. The CDR3 is 13 residues long. Germline assignment: CDR1 MNHNY and CDR2 SVGAGI (reference sequence). Unmatched junction bases numbered 6, after V lost 6 bases and J lost 7 bases. CDR3 in DNA: TGTGCCAGCAGCCGACAGGGGGTGGGTGGCTACACCTTC. The encoded protein is CASSRQGVGGYTF.

On this clone itself: A read error may be the cause here, since a much bigger clone is one base away. Different DNA sequences within this sample yield the same CDR3. V and J are TRBV18 and TRBJ1-1; D is undetermined. V was pared by 6 bases and J by 1 base, with 9 bases between. Germline V gene lookup returns CDR1 KGHSH and CDR2 LQKENI. The CDR3 has 13 residues. The CDR3 DNA sequence: TGTGCCAGCTCCCTCGACGGGAACACTGAAGCTTTCTTT. This gives the protein CASSLDGNTEAFF. Combining the CDR3 with reference TRBV18 and TRBJ1-1 gives the whole variable domain NAGVMQNPRHLVRRRGQEARLRCSPMKGHSHVYWYRQLPEEGLKFMVYLQKENIIDESGMPKERFSAEFPKEGPSILRIQQVVRGDSAAYFCASSLDGNTEAFFGQGTRLTVV.

The chain combines TRBV18 with TRBJ2-3; TRBD1 agrees at 7 bases. This CDR3 is 15 amino acids long. Germline CDR1 KGHSH, CDR2 LQKENI. V lost 3 bases and J lost 4; bases outside the gene matches: 7. The chain's CDR3 is CASSPRQGRSDTQYF. DNA of the CDR3: TGTGCCAGCTCACCCCGACAGGGACGGTCAGATACGCAGTATTTT.

V and J are TRBV19 and TRBJ1-5; D perhaps matches TRBD1 (5 bases). V lost 5 bases and J lost 4, with 9 bases in between. Germline CDR1 reads LNHDA; CDR2 reads SQIVND (reference sequence). CDR3 length equals 13 residues. The CDR3 DNA follows: TGTGCCAGTAGTTTGGGGCCAAATCAGCCCCAGCATTTT. It specifies CASSLGPNQPQHF.

The sample holds a few counts of this clone. J is TRBJ2-7 and V is TRBV25-1; D gene ambiguous. Trimming took off 2 bases at V and 3 bases at J, with 11 bases between the two ends. The CDR3 contains 14 residues. Looked up from germline, CDR1 is MGHDK and CDR2 is SYGVNS. This chain's CDR3 is CASSERARGYEQYF. The DNA of the CDR3 is TGTGCCAGCAGTGAACGAGCAAGAGGCTACGAGCAGTACTTC.

With respect to this clone: A far larger clone is only one base removed, so a read error is likely. J is TRBJ1-5 and V is TRBV30; D is unresolved. CDR1 and CDR2 from the germline V gene are GTSNPN and SVGIG (reference sequence). V was pared by 6 bases and J by 3 bases, with 18 bases between. The CDR3 has 15 amino acids. CDR3 nucleotide sequence: TGTGCCTGTAGCGCACTTTTGGGATCCAATCAGCCCCAGCATTTT. Encoded protein: CACSALLGSNQPQHF.

On this clone itself: A single base is all that separates this from a far larger clone, so a read error is likely. The chain carries TRBV30 and TRBJ2-3; the D gene is possibly TRBD2 (6 bases). Germline CDR1 and CDR2: GTSNPN and SVGIG (reference sequence). The CDR3 has 15 residues. Trimming took off 5 bases at V and 3 bases at J, with 18 bases between the two ends. The CDR3 coding sequence is TGTGCCTGGGGTCAGGCGGGAAGAGGAACAGATACGCAGTATTTT. It specifies CAWGQAGRGTDTQYF.

Worth noting for this clone: A far larger clone is one base from this, pointing to a likely read error. The chain employs TRBV6-6 and TRBJ1-1; maybe TRBD1 (5 bases). The CDR3 loop spans 15 amino acids. V was shortened by 1 base and J by 10 bases, with 19 bases between the two germline ends. Germline lookup yields CDR1 MNHNY and CDR2 SVGAGI (reference sequence). CDR3: CASSYLRTLQTGAFF. CDR3 sequence (DNA): TGTGCCAGCAGTTACTTGCGGACATTACAAACGGGAGCTTTCTTT.

A remark on this clone: A far more abundant clone sits one base away, making this likely a read error. V usage is TRBV6-4 and J usage is TRBJ2-6; D perhaps matches TRBD1 (5 bases). Germline V lookup: CDR1 MRHNA, CDR2 SNTAGT. This CDR3 is 15 amino acids long. Trimming cost V 6 bases and J 1 base, with 10 bases left between them. CDR3 loop: CASRDTRSGANVLTF. DNA for the CDR3: TGTGCCAGCAGGGACACGCGATCTGGGGCCAACGTCCTGACTTTC.

This clone ranks as medium-sized (0.01 to 0.1%). Other DNA sequences in the same sample also yield this CDR3. This rearrangement joins TRBV4-1 to TRBJ1-1, with D perhaps TRBD1 (6 bases). The CDR3 has 13 amino acids. The V end was cut by 4 bases, the J end by 4 bases, with 10 bases between. Germline-derived CDR1 and CDR2 are MGHRA and YSYEKL. CDR3 in amino acids: CASSRGQSTEAFF. CDR3 coding DNA: TGCGCCAGCAGCCGAGGACAGAGCACTGAAGCTTTCTTT.

This clone was observed at least ten times. Additional DNA sequences in this sample encode the identical CDR3. This chain connects TRBV5-8 to TRBJ2-3, with 13 bases aligning to TRBD2. The CDR3 length is 19 residues. The V gene's germline CDR1 is SGHTS and CDR2 YDEGEE. V shed 0 bases, J shed 1 base, and the junction held 8 bases outside the gene matches. The CDR3 bases are TGTGCCAGCAGCTTGGAAGGGACTAGCGGGGTGGCTGGCACAGATACGCAGTATTTT. It translates to CASSLEGTSGVAGTDTQYF.

This rearrangement joins TRBV18 to TRBJ1-5, with 9 bases matching TRBD1. Unmatched junction bases numbered 5, after V lost 3 bases and J lost 5 bases. The length of the CDR3 is 15 residues. In germline, CDR1 is KGHSH, CDR2 LQKENI. CDR3 region: CASSPGTGPYQPQHF. The CDR3 DNA sequence: TGTGCCAGCTCACCCGGGACAGGGCCGTATCAGCCCCAGCATTTT.

Details on this clone: A far larger clone is one base from this, pointing to a likely read error. The chain carries TRBV28 and TRBJ2-7, with 8 bases that match TRBD2. V dropped 5 bases and J dropped 2; count of bases not matched to a gene: 5. The CDR3 runs to 14 residues. In germline, CDR1 is MDHEN, CDR2 SYDVKM. This chain's CDR3 is CASSPHGRAYEQYF. Written as DNA, the CDR3 is TGTGCCAGCAGTCCGCACGGGAGGGCCTACGAGCAGTACTTC.

A note on this clone: Other DNA sequences in this sample translate to the same CDR3. J is TRBJ2-3 and V is TRBV7-3, with 7 bases matching TRBD2. This CDR3 has 15 residues. Germline CDR1 reads SGHTA; CDR2 reads FQGTGA. With 1 base clipped from V and 1 base from J, the junction kept 2 bases outside the gene matches. CDR3 region: CASSLSGSRTDTQYF. The CDR3 coding sequence is TGTGCCAGCAGCTTAAGCGGGAGCCGCACAGATACGCAGTATTTT. Supplemented by reference TRBV7-3 and TRBJ2-3, the full variable domain reads GAGVSQTPSNKVTEKGKYVELRCDPISGHTALYWYRQSLGQGPEFLIYFQGTGAADDSGLPNDRFFAVRPEGSVSTLKIQRTERGDSAVYLCASSLSGSRTDTQYFGPGTRLTVL.

CDR3 in amino acids: CASRGSEVEQFF. The CDR3 region has the DNA TGTGCCAGCAGAGGGTCTGAGGTTGAGCAGTTCTTC. The J gene is TRBJ2-1, the V gene TRBV2; the D is unclear. The CDR3 spans 12 residues. Germline V gene lookup returns CDR1 SNHLY and CDR2 FYNNEI. With 6 bases removed from V and 9 bases from J, the gap between germline ends came to 12 bases.

Turning to this clone: The likely explanation is a read error, given a far larger clone one base away. The chain couples TRBV5-1 to TRBJ2-7, with D unresolved. The V end lost 3 bases, the J end lost 3 bases, and 16 bases lay between the germline ends. This CDR3 comprises 15 residues. The germline gives CDR1 SGHRS, CDR2 YFSETQ. CDR3 coding DNA: TGCGCCAGCAGCTCGGGCAACGGTAGACACTACGAGCAGTACTTC. Protein product: CASSSGNGRHYEQYF.